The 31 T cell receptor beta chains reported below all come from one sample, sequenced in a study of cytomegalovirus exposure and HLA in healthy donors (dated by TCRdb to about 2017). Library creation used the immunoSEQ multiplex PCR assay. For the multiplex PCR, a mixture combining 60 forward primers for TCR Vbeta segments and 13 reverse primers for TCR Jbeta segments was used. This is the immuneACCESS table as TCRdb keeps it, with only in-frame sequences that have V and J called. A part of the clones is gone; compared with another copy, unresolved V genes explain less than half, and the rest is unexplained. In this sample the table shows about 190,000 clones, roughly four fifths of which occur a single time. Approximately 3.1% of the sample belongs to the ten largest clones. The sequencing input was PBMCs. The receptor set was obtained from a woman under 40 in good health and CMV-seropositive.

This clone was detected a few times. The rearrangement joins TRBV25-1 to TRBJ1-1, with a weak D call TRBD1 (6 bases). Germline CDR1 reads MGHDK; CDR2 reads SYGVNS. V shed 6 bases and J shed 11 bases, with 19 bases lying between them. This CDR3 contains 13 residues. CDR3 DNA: TGTGCCAGCAGCACCCGAAGGGGGACGGGGGCTTTCTTT. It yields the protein CASSTRRGTGAFF.

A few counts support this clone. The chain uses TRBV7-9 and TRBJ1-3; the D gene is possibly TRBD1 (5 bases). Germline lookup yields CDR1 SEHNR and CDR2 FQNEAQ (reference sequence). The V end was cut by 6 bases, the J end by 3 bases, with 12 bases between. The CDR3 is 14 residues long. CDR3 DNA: TGTGCCAGCAGACCGGACAAAAATGGAAACACCATATATTTT. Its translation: CASRPDKNGNTIYF.

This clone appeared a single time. The CDR3 nucleotides are TGTGCCAGTAGCGTGGACAGGGGGCGGTCCTACAATGAGCAGTTCTTC. Residues: CASSVDRGRSYNEQFF. The chain has TRBV19 and TRBJ2-1, with 11 bases lining up with TRBD1. With V trimmed by 6 bases and J by 1 base, 5 bases remained unmatched. This CDR3 is 16 amino acids long. Germline loops: CDR1 LNHDA, CDR2 SQIVND (reference sequence).

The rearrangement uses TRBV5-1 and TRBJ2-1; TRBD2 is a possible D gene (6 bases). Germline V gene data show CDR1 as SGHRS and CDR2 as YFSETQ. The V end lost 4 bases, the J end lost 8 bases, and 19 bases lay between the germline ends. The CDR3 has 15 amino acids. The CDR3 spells CASSPDGRREDEQFF. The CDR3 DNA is TGCGCCAGCAGCCCGGATGGTAGGAGGGAAGATGAGCAGTTCTTC.

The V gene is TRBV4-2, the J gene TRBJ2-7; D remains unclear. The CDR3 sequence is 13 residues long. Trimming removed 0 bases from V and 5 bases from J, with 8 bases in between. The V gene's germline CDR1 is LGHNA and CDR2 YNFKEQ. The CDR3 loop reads CASSQDLRNEQYF. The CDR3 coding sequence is TGTGCCAGCAGCCAAGATCTCAGGAACGAGCAGTACTTC.

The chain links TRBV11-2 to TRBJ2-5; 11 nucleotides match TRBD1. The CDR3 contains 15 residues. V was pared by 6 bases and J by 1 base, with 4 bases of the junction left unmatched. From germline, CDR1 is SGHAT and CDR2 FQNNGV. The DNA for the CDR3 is TGTGCCAGCAGACACGGGACAGGGGGCCAAGAGACCCAGTACTTC. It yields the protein CASRHGTGGQETQYF. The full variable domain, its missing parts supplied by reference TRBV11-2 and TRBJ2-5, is EAGVAQSPRYKIIEKRQSVAFWCNPISGHATLYWYQQILGQGPKLLIQFQNNGVVDDSQLPKDRFSAERLKGVDSTLKIQPAKLEDSAVYLCASRHGTGGQETQYFGPGTRLLVL.

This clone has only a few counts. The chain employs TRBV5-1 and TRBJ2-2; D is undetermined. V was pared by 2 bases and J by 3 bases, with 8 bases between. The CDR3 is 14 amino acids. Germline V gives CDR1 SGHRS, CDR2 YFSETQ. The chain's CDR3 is CASSFDGDTGELFF. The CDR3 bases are TGCGCCAGCAGCTTCGACGGAGACACCGGGGAGCTGTTTTTT.

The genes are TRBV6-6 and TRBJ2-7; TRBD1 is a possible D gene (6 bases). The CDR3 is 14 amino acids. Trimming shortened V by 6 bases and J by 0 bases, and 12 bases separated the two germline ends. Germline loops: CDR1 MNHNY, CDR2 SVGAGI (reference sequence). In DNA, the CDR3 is TGTGCCAGCAGGAATACAGGGAGCTCCTACGAGCAGTACTTC. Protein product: CASRNTGSSYEQYF.

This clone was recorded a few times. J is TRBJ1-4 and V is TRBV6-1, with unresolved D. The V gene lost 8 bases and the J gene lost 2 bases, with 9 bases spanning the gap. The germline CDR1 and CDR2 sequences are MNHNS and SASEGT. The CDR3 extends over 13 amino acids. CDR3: CASGRTTNEKLFF. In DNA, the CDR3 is TGTGCCAGCGGGAGAACTACTAATGAAAAACTGTTTTTT.

The CDR3 DNA reads TGTGCCAGCAGTAGGACAGGGATTAATCAGCCCCAGCATTTT. This encodes CASSRTGINQPQHF. This sequence joins TRBV6-5 and TRBJ1-5; 8 nucleotides align to TRBD1. The CDR3 length is 14 residues. Trimming took 5 bases from V and 4 from J; bases not matched to a gene: 4. Germline V gene lookup returns CDR1 MNHEY and CDR2 SVGAGI.

The CDR3, as DNA: TGTGCCAGCAGCCCCGTTCTGACAAAAAACACCGGGGAGCTGTTTTTT. Residues: CASSPVLTKNTGELFF. The chain is built from TRBV5-4 and TRBJ2-2; D uncertain. There are 16 residues in the CDR3. CDR1 and CDR2 from the germline V gene are SGHNT and YYREEE (reference sequence). Trimming took 4 bases from V and 2 from J, leaving 15 bases between them.

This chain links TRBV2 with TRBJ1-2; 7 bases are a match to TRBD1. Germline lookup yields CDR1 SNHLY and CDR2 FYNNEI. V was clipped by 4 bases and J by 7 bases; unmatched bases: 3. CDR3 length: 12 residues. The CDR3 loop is CASSGQGVGYTF. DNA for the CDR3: TGTGCCAGCAGTGGACAGGGCGTTGGCTACACCTTC.

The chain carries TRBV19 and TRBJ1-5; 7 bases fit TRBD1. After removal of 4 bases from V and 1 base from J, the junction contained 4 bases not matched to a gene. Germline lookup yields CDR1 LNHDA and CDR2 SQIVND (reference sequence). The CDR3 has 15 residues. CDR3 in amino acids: CASSNNRGSNQPQHF. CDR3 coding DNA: TGTGCCAGTAGTAACAACAGGGGAAGCAATCAGCCCCAGCATTTT.

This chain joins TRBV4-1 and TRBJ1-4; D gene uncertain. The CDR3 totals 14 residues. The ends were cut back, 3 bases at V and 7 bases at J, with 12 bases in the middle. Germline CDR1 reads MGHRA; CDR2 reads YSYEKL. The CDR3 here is CASSQTEPGEKLFF. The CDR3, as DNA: TGCGCCAGCAGCCAGACGGAGCCTGGTGAAAAACTGTTTTTT.

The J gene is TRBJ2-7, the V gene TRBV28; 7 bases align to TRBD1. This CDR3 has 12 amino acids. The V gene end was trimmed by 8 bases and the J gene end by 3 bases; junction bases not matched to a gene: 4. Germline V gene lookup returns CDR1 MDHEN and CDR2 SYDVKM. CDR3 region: CASLGQSYEQYF. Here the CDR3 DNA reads TGTGCCAGCCTGGGACAGAGCTACGAGCAGTACTTC.

CDR3 DNA sequence: TGTGCCAGCAGCGTAGAGGCTAGCGGACACTACGAGCAGTACTTC. This encodes CASSVEASGHYEQYF. The chain links TRBV9 to TRBJ2-7, with TRBD2 identical over 7 bases. CDR3 length equals 15 residues. With 0 bases clipped from V and 3 bases from J, the junction kept 6 bases outside the gene matches. CDR1 is SGDLS, CDR2 YYNGEE, per germline.

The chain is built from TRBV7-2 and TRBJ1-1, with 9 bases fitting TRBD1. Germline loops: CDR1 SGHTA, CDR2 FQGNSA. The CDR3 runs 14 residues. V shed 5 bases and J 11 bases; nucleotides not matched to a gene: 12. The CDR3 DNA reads TGTGCCAGCAGCCAGAGGCCGGGACAGGGCGATGCTTTCTTT. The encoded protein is CASSQRPGQGDAFF.

CDR3 DNA sequence: TGTGCCAGCAGCCAAACAGGGGGCGCGGCCGGGGAGCTGTTTTTT. It is translated as CASSQTGGAAGELFF. The chain couples TRBV14 to TRBJ2-2, with TRBD1 identical over 9 bases. CDR3 size: 15 residues. Germline lookup yields CDR1 SGHDN and CDR2 FVKESK. Germline trimming cut 2 bases from V and 6 bases from J; bases unmatched to any gene: 4.

CDR3 bases: TGCGCCAGCAGCCCCATAGCGGGTACGGGCAATGAGCAGTTCTTC. Residues: CASSPIAGTGNEQFF. The V gene is TRBV4-1, the J gene TRBJ2-1, with 7 bases matching TRBD2. This CDR3 is 15 amino acids long. CDR1 MGHRA and CDR2 YSYEKL come from the germline V gene. Trimming took 4 bases from V and 6 from J; bases not matched to a gene: 9.

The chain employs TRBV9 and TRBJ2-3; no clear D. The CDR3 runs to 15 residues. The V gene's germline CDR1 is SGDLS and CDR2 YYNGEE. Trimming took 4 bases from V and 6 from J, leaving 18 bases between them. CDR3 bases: TGTGCCAGCAGCAACCAAGGAGACCCCGTTGATACGCAGTATTTT. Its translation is CASSNQGDPVDTQYF. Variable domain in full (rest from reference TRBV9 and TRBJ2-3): DSGVTQTPKHLITATGQRVTLRCSPRSGDLSVYWYQQSLDQGLQFLIQYYNGEERAKGNILERFSAQQFPDLHSELNLSSLELGDSALYFCASSNQGDPVDTQYFGPGTRLTVL.

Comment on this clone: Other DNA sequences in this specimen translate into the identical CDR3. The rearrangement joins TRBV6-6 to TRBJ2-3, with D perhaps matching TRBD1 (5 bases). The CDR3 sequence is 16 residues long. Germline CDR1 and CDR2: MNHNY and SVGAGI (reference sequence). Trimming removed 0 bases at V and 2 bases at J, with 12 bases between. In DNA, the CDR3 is TGTGCCAGCAGTTACTCTAAGGGGCTAAACACAGATACGCAGTATTTT. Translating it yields CASSYSKGLNTDTQYF.

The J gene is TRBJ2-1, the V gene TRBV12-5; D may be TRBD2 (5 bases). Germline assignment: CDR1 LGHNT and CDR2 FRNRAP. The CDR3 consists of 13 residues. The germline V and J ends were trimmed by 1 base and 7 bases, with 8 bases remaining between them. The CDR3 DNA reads TGTGCTAGTGGTTTGGGAGGGTGGAATGAGCAGTTCTTC. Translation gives CASGLGGWNEQFF.

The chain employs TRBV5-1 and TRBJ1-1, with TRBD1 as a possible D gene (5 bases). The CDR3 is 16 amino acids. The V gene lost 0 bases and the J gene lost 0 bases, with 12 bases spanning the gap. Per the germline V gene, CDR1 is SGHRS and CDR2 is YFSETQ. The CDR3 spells CASSLARARMNTEAFF. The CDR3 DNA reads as TGCGCCAGCAGCTTGGCCAGGGCCCGTATGAACACTGAAGCTTTCTTT.

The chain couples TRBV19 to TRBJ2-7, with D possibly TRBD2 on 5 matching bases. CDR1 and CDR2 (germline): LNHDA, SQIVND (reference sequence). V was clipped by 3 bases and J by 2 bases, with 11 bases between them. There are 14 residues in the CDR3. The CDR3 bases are TGTGCCAGTAGTATTCGCGGGCCTACCTACGAGCAGTACTTC. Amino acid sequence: CASSIRGPTYEQYF.

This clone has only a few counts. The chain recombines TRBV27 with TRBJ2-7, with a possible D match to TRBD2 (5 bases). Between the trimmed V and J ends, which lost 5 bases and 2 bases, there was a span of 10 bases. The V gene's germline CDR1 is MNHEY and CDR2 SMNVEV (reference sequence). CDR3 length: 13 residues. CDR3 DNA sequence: TGTGCCAGCAGTCTTAGCGTCCCCTACGAGCAGTACTTC. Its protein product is CASSLSVPYEQYF.

Written as DNA, the CDR3 is TGCGCCAGCAGCCAAGGGGGACTAGCGGGAGCTAATGAGCAGTTCTTC. Translation gives CASSQGGLAGANEQFF. V usage is TRBV4-1 and J usage is TRBJ2-1; 14 positions agree with TRBD2. Germline lookup yields CDR1 MGHRA and CDR2 YSYEKL. V shed 1 base, J shed 7 bases, and the junction held 3 bases outside the gene matches. The CDR3 loop spans 16 amino acids.

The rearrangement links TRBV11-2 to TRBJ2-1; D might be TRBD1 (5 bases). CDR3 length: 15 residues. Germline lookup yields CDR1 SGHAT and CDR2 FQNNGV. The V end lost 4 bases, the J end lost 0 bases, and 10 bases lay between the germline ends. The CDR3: CASSSHGASYNEQFF. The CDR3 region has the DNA TGTGCCAGCAGCTCCCATGGGGCCTCCTACAATGAGCAGTTCTTC.

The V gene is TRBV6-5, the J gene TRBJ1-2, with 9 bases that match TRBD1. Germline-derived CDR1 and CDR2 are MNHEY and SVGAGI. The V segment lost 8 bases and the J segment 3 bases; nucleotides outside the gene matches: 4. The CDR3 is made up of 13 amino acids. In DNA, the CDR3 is TGTGCCAGCGGACAGGGGTTGGACTATGGCTACACCTTC. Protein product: CASGQGLDYGYTF.

The DNA for the CDR3 is TGCAGCGCCCGTGATTGGCGGGCCAATGAGCAGTTCTTC. It codes for CSARDWRANEQFF. This rearrangement joins TRBV29-1 to TRBJ2-1; D is possibly TRBD2 (5 bases). The V and J ends lost 7 bases and 6 bases respectively, with 16 bases between them. The V gene's germline CDR1 is SQVTM and CDR2 ANQGSEA. The CDR3 covers 13 residues.

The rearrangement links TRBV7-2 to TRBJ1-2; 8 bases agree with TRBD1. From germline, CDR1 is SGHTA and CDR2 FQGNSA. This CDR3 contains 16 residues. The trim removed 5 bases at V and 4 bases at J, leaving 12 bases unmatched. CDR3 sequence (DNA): TGTGCCAGCAGCGCCGGACAGGGTATCTCTAGCTATGGCTACACCTTC. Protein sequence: CASSAGQGISSYGYTF.

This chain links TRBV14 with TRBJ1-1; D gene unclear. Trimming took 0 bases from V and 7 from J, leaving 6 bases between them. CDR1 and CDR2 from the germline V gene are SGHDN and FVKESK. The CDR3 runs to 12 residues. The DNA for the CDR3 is TGTGCCAGCAGCCAAGATAGCTTTGAAGCTTTCTTT. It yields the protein CASSQDSFEAFF.